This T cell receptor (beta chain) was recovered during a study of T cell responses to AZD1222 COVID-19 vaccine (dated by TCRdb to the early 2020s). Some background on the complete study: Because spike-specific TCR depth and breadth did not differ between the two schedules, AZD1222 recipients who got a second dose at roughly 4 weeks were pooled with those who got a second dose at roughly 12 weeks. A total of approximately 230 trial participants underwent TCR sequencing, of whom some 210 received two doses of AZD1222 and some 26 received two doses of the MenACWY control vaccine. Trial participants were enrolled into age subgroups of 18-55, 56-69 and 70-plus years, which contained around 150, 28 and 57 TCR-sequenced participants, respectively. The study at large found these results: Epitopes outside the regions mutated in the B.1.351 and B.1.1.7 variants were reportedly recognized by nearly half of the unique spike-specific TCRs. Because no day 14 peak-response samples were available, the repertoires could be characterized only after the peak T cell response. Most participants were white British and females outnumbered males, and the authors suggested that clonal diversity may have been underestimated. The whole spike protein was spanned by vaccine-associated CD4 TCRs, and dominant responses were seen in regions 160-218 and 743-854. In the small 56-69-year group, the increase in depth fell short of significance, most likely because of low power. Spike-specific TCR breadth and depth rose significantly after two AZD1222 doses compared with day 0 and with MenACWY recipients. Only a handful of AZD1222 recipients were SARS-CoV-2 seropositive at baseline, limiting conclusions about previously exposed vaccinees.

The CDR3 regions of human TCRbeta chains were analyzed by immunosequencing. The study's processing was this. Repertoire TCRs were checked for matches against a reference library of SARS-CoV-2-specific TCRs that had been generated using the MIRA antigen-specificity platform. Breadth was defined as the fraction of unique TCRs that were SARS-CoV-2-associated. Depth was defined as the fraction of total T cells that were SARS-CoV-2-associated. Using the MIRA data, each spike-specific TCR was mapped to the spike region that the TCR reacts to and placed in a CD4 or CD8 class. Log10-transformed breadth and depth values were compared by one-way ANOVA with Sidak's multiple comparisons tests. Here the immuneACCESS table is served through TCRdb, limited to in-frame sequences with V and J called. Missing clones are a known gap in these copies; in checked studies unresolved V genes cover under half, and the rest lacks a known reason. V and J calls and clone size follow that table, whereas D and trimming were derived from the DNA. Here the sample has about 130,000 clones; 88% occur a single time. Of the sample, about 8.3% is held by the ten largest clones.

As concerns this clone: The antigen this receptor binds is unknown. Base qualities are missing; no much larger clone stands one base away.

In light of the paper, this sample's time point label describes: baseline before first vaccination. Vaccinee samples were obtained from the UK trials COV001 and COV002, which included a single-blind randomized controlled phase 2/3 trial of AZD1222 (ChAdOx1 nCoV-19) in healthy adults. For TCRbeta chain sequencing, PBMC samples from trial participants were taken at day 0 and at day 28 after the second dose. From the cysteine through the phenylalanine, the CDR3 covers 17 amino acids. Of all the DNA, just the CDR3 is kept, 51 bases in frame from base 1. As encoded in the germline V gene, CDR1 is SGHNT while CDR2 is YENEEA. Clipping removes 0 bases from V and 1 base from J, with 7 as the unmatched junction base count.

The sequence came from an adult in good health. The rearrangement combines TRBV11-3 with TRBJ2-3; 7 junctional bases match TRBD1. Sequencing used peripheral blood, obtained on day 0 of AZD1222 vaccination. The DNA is TGTGCCAGCAGCTTAGACCACAGGGGATTAGGCACAGATACGCAGTATTTT. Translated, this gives CASSLDHRGLGTDTQYF.